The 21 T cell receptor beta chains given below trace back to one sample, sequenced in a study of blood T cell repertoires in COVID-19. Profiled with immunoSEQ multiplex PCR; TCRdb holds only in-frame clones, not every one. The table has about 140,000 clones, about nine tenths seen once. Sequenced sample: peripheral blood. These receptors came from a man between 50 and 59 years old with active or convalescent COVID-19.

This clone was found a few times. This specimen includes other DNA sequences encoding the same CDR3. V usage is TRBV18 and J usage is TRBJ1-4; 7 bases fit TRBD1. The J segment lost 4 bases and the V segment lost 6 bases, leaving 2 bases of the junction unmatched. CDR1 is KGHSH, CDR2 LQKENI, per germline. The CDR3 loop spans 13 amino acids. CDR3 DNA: TGTGCCAGCTCTCGGGACAGTAATGAAAAACTGTTTTTT. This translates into CASSRDSNEKLFF.

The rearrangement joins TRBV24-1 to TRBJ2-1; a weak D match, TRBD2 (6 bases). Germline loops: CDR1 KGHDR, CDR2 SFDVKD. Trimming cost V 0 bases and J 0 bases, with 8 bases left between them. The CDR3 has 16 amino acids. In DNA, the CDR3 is TGTGCCACCAGTGATTTGGGCGGGGACTCCTACAATGAGCAGTTCTTC. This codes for CATSDLGGDSYNEQFF.

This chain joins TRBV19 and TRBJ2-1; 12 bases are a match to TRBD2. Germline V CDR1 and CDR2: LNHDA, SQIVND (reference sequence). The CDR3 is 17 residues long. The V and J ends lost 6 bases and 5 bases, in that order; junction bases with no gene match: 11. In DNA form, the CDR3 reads TGTGCCAGTAGGGCACCTAGCGGGAGGGCCCACCACAATGAGCAGTTCTTC. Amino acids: CASRAPSGRAHHNEQFF.

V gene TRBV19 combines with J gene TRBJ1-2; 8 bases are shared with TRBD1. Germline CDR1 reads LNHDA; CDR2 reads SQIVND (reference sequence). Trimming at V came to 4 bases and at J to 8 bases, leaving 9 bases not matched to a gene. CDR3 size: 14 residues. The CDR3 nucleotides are TGTGCCAGTAGTACACGTGGACAGGGTAACGGCTACACCTTC. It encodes CASSTRGQGNGYTF. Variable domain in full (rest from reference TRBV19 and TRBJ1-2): DGGITQSPKYLFRKEGQNVTLSCEQNLNHDAMYWYRQDPGQGLRLIYYSQIVNDFQKGDIAEGYSVSREKKESFPLTVTSAQKNPTAFYLCASSTRGQGNGYTFGSGTRLTVV.

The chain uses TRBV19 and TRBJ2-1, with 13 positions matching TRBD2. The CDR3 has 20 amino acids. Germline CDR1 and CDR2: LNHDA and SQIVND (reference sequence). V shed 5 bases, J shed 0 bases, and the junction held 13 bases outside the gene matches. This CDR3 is CASSQGLAGAPESSYNEQFF. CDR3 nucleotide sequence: TGTGCCAGTAGTCAAGGACTAGCGGGAGCTCCCGAAAGCTCCTACAATGAGCAGTTCTTC.

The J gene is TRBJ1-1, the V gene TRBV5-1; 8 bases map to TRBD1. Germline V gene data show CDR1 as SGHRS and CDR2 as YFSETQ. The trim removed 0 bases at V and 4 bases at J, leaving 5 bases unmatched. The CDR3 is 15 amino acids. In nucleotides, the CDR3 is TGCGCCAGCAGCTTGGCAGGGGGCGCGGGCACTGAAGCTTTCTTT. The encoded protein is CASSLAGGAGTEAFF.

The CDR3 DNA is TGTGCCAGCAGCCAAGGAGCAGGAGGGGACGGATCCCAGTACTTC. This translates into CASSQGAGGDGSQYF. The genes are TRBV3-1 (or the pseudogene TRBV3-2) and TRBJ2-5; possibly TRBD2 for D (6 bases). V was pared by 1 base and J by 9 bases, with 18 bases between. The CDR3 consists of 15 residues. Germline CDR1 and CDR2: LGHDT and YNNKEL (reference sequence).

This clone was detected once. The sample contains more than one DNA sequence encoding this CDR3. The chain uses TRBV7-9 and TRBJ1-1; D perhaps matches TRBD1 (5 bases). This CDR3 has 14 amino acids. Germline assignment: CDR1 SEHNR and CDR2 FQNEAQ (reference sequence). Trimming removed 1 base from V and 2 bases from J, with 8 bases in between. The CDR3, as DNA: TGTGCCAGCAGCTTAGGGCAGGGCAACACTGAAGCTTTCTTT. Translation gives CASSLGQGNTEAFF.

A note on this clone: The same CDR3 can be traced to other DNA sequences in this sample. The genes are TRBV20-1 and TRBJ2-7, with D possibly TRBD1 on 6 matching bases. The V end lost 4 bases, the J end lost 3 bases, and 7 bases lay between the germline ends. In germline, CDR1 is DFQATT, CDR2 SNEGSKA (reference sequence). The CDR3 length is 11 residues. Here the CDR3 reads CSATQGYEQYF. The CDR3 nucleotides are TGCAGTGCTACACAGGGCTACGAGCAGTACTTC.

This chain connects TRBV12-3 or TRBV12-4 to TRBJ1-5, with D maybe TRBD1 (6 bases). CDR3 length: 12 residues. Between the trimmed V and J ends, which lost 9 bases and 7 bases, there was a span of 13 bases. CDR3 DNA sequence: TGTGCCAGTGGCAGGGGATACCAGCCCCAGCATTTT. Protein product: CASGRGYQPQHF.

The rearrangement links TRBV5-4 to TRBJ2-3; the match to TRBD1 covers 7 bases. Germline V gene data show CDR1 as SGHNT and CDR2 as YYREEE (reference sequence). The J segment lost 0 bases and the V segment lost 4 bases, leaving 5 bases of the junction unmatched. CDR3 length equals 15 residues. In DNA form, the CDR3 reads TGTGCCAGCAGCCCGTTACAGGGGAGCACAGATACGCAGTATTTT. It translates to CASSPLQGSTDTQYF. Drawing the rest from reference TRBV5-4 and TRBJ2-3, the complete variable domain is ETGVTQSPTHLIKTRGQQVTLRCSSQSGHNTVSWYQQALGQGPQFIFQYYREEENGRGNFPPRFSGLQFPNYSSELNVNALELDDSALYLCASSPLQGSTDTQYFGPGTRLTVL.

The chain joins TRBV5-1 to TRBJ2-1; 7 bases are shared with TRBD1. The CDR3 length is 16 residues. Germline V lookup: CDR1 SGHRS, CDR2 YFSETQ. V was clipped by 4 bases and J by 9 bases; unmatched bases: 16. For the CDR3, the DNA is TGCGCCAGCAGCCCCGACAGGGCCGCTCCTCCTAGTGAGCAGTTCTTC. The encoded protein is CASSPDRAAPPSEQFF.

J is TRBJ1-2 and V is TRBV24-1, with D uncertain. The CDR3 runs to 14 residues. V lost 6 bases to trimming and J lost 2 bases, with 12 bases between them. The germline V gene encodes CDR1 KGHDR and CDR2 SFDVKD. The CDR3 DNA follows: TGTGCCACCAGTCTCGGTAACGAGAACTATGGCTACACCTTC. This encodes CATSLGNENYGYTF.

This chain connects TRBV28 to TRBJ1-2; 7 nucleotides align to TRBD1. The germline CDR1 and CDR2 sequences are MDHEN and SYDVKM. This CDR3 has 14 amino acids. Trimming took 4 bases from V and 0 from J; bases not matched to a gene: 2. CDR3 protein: CASSSGTANYGYTF. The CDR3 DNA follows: TGTGCCAGCAGTTCCGGGACAGCTAACTATGGCTACACCTTC.

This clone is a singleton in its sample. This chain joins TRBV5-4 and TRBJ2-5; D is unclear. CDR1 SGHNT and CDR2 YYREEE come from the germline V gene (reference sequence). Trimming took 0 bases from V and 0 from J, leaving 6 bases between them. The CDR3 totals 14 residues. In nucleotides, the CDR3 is TGTGCCAGCAGCTTGGCCTTAAACCAAGAGACCCAGTACTTC. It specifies CASSLALNQETQYF. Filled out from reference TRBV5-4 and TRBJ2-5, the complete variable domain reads ETGVTQSPTHLIKTRGQQVTLRCSSQSGHNTVSWYQQALGQGPQFIFQYYREEENGRGNFPPRFSGLQFPNYSSELNVNALELDDSALYLCASSLALNQETQYFGPGTRLLVL.

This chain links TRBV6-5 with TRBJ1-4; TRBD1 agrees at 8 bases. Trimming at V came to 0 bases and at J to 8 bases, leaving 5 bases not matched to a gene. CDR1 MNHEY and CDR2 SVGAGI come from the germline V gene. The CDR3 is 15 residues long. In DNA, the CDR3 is TGTGCCAGCAGTTACTCGACGGCAGGGGGCGAAAAACTGTTTTTT. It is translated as CASSYSTAGGEKLFF.

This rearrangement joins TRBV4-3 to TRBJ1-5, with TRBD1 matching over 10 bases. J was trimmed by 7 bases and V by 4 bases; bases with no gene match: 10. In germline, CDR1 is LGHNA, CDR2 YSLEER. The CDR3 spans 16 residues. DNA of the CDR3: TGCGCCAGCAGCCCGACCGGGACAGGGGACAGACAGCCCCAGCATTTT. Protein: CASSPTGTGDRQPQHF.

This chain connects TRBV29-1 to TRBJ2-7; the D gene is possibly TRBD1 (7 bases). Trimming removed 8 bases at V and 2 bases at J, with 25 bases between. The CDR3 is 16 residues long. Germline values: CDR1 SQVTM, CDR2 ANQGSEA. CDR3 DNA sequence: TGCAGCTTTTTTACGGGGTACAGGGGAGGCACCTACGAGCAGTACTTC. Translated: CSFFTGYRGGTYEQYF.

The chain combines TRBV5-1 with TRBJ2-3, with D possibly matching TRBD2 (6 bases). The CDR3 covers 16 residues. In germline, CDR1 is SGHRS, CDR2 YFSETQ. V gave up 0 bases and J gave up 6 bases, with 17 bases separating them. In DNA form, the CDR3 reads TGCGCCAGCAGCTTGGCGGCAGTCAACCGGGGGGATACGCAGTATTTT. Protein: CASSLAAVNRGDTQYF.

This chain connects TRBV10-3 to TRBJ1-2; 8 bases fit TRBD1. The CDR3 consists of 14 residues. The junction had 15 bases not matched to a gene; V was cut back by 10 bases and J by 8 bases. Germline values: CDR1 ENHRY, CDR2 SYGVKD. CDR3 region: CASSGTGGIVGYTF. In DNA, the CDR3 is TGTGCCAGTTCCGGGACAGGAGGAATTGTCGGCTACACCTTC.

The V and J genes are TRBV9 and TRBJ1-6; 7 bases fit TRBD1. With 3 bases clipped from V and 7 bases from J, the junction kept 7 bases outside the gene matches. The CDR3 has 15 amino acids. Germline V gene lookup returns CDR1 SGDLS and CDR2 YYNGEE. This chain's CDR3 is CASSGSTGSNSPLHF. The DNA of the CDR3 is TGTGCCAGCAGCGGATCGACAGGGAGCAATTCACCCCTCCACTTT. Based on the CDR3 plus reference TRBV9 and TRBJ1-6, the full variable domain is DSGVTQTPKHLITATGQRVTLRCSPRSGDLSVYWYQQSLDQGLQFLIQYYNGEERAKGNILERFSAQQFPDLHSELNLSSLELGDSALYFCASSGSTGSNSPLHFGNGTRLTVT.